This T cell receptor (beta chain) was captured by sequencing in a study of Ad26.COV2.S vaccination and SARS-CoV-2 variants. The wider study: Ad26.COV2.S was injected intramuscularly once or twice, 56 days apart. Study-wide findings and caveats: The TCR breadth and depth analyses may have produced an underestimate of total T cell responses. With respect to non-spike TCR breadth, vaccine and placebo recipients were similar.

Regarding treatment: 19 received Ad26.COV2.S at low or high dose, single or two shots; 5 received placebo; per-sample allocation not given. Samples were taken on day 63 after the first vaccine or placebo injection. In regard to this clone: What it recognizes is unknown.

Germline lookup yields CDR1 SGDLS and CDR2 YYNGEE. V lost 5 bases to trimming and J lost 2 bases; unmatched junction nucleotides: 5. The CDR3 length is 14 residues. The repertoire was sequenced with immunoSEQ multiplex PCR; TCRdb's copy has only in-frame clones and lacks some. The sample lists 300,000 to 400,000 clones, roughly 90% occurring once. This chain uses TRBV9 with TRBJ1-2, with 8 bases that match TRBD1. The sample in question was peripheral blood, obtained in a trial of Ad26.COV2.S vaccine versus placebo. This TCR derives from a person between 18 and 65 years old who received the Ad26.COV2.S COVID-19 vaccine or a placebo. The CDR3 here is CASRGRGPNYGYTF. The CDR3 DNA is TGTGCCAGCAGAGGCAGGGGGCCAAACTATGGCTACACCTTC.